One and the same sample provided the 13 T cell receptor beta chains below, sequenced in a study of shared clonotypes between healthy human individuals. Some clones are missing from TCRdb's copy, which holds only in-frame ones; the method was immunoSEQ multiplex PCR. The table records a few million clones, around 90% of them present only once. The sample was naive CD4+ T cells from PBMCs. Subset in this sample: CD45RA+ positively selected. These receptors were collected from a man aged 18 to 30 in good health. Some clones in this sample may be carry-over from other donors' samples.

V and J are TRBV27 and TRBJ1-4; D is possibly TRBD1 (5 bases). The CDR3 is 15 amino acids. V lost 9 bases, J lost 8 bases, and 22 bases lay in between. Germline CDR1 MNHEY, CDR2 SMNVEV (reference sequence). In nucleotides, the CDR3 is TGTGCCAGTGGGCGGGGACTTCTTACCGCGGAAAAACTGTTTTTT. The encoded protein is CASGRGLLTAEKLFF.

Worth noting for this clone: The same CDR3 also results from other DNA sequences found in this sample. The V and J genes are TRBV7-2 and TRBJ2-5, with D perhaps matching TRBD2 (6 bases). The CDR3 loop spans 13 amino acids. The germline gives CDR1 SGHTA, CDR2 FQGNSA. V was clipped by 2 bases and J by 5 bases, with 9 bases between them. The DNA for the CDR3 is TGTGCCAGCAGCTTATCGGGGAGGGAGACCCAGTACTTC. This gives the protein CASSLSGRETQYF.

The V and J genes are TRBV2 and TRBJ2-7; TRBD1 aligns across 7 bases. Germline V CDR1 and CDR2: SNHLY, FYNNEI. This CDR3 is built from 14 residues. The V segment lost 7 bases and the J segment 4 bases; nucleotides outside the gene matches: 10. CDR3: CASTQVQGVYEQYF. The CDR3 DNA reads TGTGCCAGCACCCAGGTTCAGGGGGTTTACGAGCAGTACTTC.

The chain combines TRBV7-8 with TRBJ2-6; D is unresolved. Trimming left V 4 bases short and J 2 bases short, with 12 bases between. There are 16 residues in the CDR3. Germline V gene data show CDR1 as SGHVS and CDR2 as FQNEAQ. The CDR3 nucleotides read TGTGCCAGCAGCTCCCCAGCAGGTCCTGGGGCCAACGTCCTGACTTTC. Its protein product is CASSSPAGPGANVLTF.

This clone occurred a few times. The CDR3 nucleotides read TGTGCCAGTAGGGACAGGCCGACTCAGCCCCAGCATTTT. Its protein is CASRDRPTQPQHF. The gene calls are TRBV19 and TRBJ1-5, with 7 positions matching TRBD1. Per germline, CDR1 LNHDA and CDR2 SQIVND (reference sequence). V was clipped by 6 bases and J by 6 bases; unmatched bases: 5. The CDR3 sequence is 13 residues long.

This chain uses TRBV4-2 with TRBJ2-5; 11 bases are a match to TRBD2. Germline values: CDR1 LGHNA, CDR2 YNFKEQ. Trimming at V came to 0 bases and at J to 5 bases, leaving 17 bases not matched to a gene. The CDR3 is 20 amino acids. CDR3 in amino acids: CASSQDLESASGRRGETQYF. CDR3 DNA: TGTGCCAGCAGCCAAGATCTTGAATCGGCTAGCGGGAGGAGGGGGGAGACCCAGTACTTC.

For this clone: This CDR3 is also generated by other DNA sequences in the sample. The genes are TRBV18 and TRBJ2-5; 7 nucleotides line up with TRBD1. Losses at the gene ends were 2 bases for V and 0 bases for J; bases not matched to a gene: 0. This CDR3 has 14 amino acids. Per the germline V gene, CDR1 is KGHSH and CDR2 is LQKENI. CDR3 region: CASSPTGDQETQYF. Written as DNA, the CDR3 is TGTGCCAGCTCACCAACAGGGGACCAAGAGACCCAGTACTTC.

This clone was picked up a small number of times. The sample has other DNA sequences that encode this CDR3 too. CDR3 coding DNA: TGCGCCAGCAGCTCCGACAGGGCGACCGGGGAGCTGTTTTTT. Protein: CASSSDRATGELFF. V is TRBV5-1 and J is TRBJ2-2; 7 positions agree with TRBD1. In germline, CDR1 is SGHRS, CDR2 YFSETQ. V dropped 3 bases and J dropped 5; count of bases not matched to a gene: 4. The CDR3 consists of 14 residues.

V usage is TRBV7-3 and J usage is TRBJ1-1, with D unclear. The CDR3 length is 15 residues. V gave up 5 bases and J gave up 0 bases, with 13 bases separating them. CDR1 and CDR2 (germline): SGHTA, FQGTGA. CDR3 sequence (DNA): TGTGCCAGCAGCCCGAACGCACGGCTGAACACTGAAGCTTTCTTT. This encodes CASSPNARLNTEAFF.

The genes are TRBV9 and TRBJ1-3; no definite D call. The CDR3 sequence is 16 residues long. CDR1 is SGDLS and CDR2 is YYNGEE in the germline V gene. Trimming cost V 0 bases and J 4 bases, with 14 bases left between them. In DNA form, the CDR3 reads TGTGCCAGCAGCGTAGTAGGCGGGCGGAGGGGAAACACCATATATTTT. This encodes CASSVVGGRRGNTIYF.

The J gene is TRBJ2-5, the V gene TRBV14; the D is unclear. Germline CDR1 and CDR2: SGHDN and FVKESK. V lost 4 bases and J lost 0, with 3 bases in between. The CDR3 spans 12 residues. The CDR3 loop is CASSRYQETQYF. CDR3 bases: TGTGCCAGCAGCCGGTACCAAGAGACCCAGTACTTC.

This clone has just one count. The chain carries TRBV5-1 and TRBJ2-7; 9 bases align to TRBD1. J gave up 4 bases and V 0 bases, and 11 bases lay outside the gene matches. CDR3 length: 17 residues. The germline CDR1 and CDR2 sequences are SGHRS and YFSETQ. CDR3 sequence reads: CASSLARGGTGFYEQYF. The CDR3 nucleotides read TGCGCCAGCAGCTTGGCTCGGGGCGGGACAGGGTTTTACGAGCAGTACTTC.

The V gene is TRBV5-6, the J gene TRBJ2-5; D uncertain. Germline V CDR1 and CDR2: SGHDT, YYEEEE. Trimming cost V 4 bases and J 4 bases, with 11 bases left between them. The CDR3 is 13 amino acids. CDR3 amino acids: CASSPRPTETQYF. CDR3 nucleotide sequence: TGTGCCAGCAGCCCGCGCCCGACAGAGACCCAGTACTTC.